This T cell receptor beta chain appears in the sequencing data of a study of human T cells and chemical hapten exposure. In the authors' methods: Counts of TCRs in each sample centred on a median of around 96,000 and extended from around 24,000 to 710,000. MiXCR, run by TCRdb on the RACE reads, gives a single entry per CDR3 protein. TCRdb, rather than the study authors, made the V and J calls. The table records roughly 120,000 distinct CDR3 sequences, about 12% of them present only once. Trimming stripped 4 bases from V and 8 bases from J, with 8 bases between. Looked up from germline, CDR1 is LGHNA and CDR2 is YSLEER. The CDR3 spans 12 residues. Time point specified: patch test 1, 2 weeks after DPC sensitization. As for treatment: therapeutic diphenylcyclopropenone sensitization with weekly scalp DPC.

The source was whole blood, collected in connection with sensitization to the hapten diphenylcyclopropenone (DPC). The rearrangement links TRBV4-3 to TRBJ2-2, with D hard to call. This receptor was obtained from a woman aged 45-65 years with alopecia areata. Some clones in this sample may be carry-over from other donors' samples. CDR3 nucleotides: TGCGCCAGCAGCCTAACCTTTGGGGAGCTGTTTTTT. Translated: CASSLTFGELFF.